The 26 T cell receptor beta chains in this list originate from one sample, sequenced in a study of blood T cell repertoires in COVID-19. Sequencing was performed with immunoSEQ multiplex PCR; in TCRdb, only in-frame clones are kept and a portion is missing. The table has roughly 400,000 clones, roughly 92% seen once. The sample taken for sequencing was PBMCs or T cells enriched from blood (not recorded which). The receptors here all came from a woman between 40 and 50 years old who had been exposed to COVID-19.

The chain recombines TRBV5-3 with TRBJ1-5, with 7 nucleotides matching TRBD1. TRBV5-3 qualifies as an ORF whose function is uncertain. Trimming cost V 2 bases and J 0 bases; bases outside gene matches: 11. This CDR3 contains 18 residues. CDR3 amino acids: CARSFRDSHHHSNQPQHF. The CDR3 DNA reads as TGTGCCAGAAGCTTCCGGGACAGCCACCACCATAGCAATCAGCCCCAGCATTTT.

The CDR3 sequence is CASRVRGRTEAFF. The CDR3 nucleotides read TGTGCCAGCAGGGTCAGGGGGCGCACTGAAGCTTTCTTT. The chain joins TRBV2 to TRBJ1-1, with 8 bases lining up with TRBD1. The germline gives CDR1 SNHLY, CDR2 FYNNEI. The CDR3 spans 13 residues. Trimming removed 6 bases from V and 4 bases from J; junction bases left unmatched: 4.

The CDR3 DNA sequence: TGTGCCAGCAGTCCTCGGAGGAGGGGCACAGATACGCAGTATTTT. This gives the protein CASSPRRRGTDTQYF. The V gene is TRBV7-9, the J gene TRBJ2-3, with D tentatively TRBD2 (6 bases). Trimming cost V 6 bases and J 1 base, with 14 bases left between them. The length of the CDR3 is 15 residues. Germline values: CDR1 SEHNR, CDR2 FQNEAQ (reference sequence).

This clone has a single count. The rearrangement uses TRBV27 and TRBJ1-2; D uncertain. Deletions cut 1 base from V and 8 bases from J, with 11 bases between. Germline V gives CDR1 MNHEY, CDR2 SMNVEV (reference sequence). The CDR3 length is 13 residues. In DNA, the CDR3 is TGTGCCAGCAGTTTATTTCACGGGTGGGGCTACACCTTC. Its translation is CASSLFHGWGYTF.

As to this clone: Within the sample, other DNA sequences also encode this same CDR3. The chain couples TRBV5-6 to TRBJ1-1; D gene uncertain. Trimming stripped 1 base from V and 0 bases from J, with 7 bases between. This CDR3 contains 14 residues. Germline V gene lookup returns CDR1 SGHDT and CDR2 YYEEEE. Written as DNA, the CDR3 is TGTGCCAGCAGCTTGTCGGTGGTGAACACTGAAGCTTTCTTT. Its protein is CASSLSVVNTEAFF.

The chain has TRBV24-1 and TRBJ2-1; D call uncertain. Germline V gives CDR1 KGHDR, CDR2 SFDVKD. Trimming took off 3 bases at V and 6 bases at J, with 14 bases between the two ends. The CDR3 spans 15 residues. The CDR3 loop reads CATSDPRNPTNEQFF. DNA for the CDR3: TGTGCCACCAGTGATCCGCGTAACCCCACCAATGAGCAGTTCTTC.

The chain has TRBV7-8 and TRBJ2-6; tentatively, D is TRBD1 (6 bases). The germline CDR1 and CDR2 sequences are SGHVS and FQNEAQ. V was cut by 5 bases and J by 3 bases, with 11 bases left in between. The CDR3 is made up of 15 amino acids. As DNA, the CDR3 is TGTGCCAGCAGCCCACACAGGGTTGGGGCCAACGTCCTGACTTTC. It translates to CASSPHRVGANVLTF.

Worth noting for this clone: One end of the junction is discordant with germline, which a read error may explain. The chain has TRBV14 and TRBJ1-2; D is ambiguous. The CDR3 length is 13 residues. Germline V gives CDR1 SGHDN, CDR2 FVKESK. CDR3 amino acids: CASSQDQVRGCHF. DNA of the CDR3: TGTGCCAGCAGCCAAGATCAAGTCCGGGGTTGCCATTTC.

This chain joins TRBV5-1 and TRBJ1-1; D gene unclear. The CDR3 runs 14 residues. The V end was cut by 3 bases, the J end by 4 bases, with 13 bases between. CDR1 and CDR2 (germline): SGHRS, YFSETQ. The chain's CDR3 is CASSSRGAGTEAFF. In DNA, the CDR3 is TGCGCCAGCAGCTCGCGGGGTGCCGGCACTGAAGCTTTCTTT.

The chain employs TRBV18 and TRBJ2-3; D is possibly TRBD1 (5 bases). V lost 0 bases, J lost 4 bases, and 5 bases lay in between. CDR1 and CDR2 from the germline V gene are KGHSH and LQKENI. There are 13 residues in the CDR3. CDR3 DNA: TGTGCCAGCTCACCACCGACAGCAGATACGCAGTATTTT. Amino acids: CASSPPTADTQYF.

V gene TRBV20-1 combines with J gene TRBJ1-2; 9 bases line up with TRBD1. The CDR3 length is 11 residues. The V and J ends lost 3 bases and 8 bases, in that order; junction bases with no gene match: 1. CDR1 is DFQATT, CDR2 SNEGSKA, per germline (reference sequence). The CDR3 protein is CSARGQGGYTF. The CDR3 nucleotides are TGCAGTGCTAGGGGACAGGGCGGCTACACCTTC.

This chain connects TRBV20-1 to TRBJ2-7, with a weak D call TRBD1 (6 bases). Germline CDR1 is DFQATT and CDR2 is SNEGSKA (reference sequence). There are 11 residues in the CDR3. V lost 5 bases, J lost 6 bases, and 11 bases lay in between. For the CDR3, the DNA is TGCAGTGCTCAACAGGGATCCGAGCAGTACTTC. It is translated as CSAQQGSEQYF.

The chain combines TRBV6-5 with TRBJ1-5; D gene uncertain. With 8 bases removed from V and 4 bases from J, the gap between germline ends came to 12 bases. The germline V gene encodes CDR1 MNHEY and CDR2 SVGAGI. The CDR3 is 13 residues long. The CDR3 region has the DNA TGTGCCAGCCGCCCCCGCGTAAATCAGCCCCAGCATTTT. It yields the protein CASRPRVNQPQHF.

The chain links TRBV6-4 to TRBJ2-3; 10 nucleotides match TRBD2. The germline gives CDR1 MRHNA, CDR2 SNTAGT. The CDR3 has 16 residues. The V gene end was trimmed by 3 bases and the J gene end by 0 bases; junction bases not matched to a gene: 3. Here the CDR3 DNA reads TGTGCCAGCAGTGAGTGGACTAGCGGCAGCACAGATACGCAGTATTTT. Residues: CASSEWTSGSTDTQYF.

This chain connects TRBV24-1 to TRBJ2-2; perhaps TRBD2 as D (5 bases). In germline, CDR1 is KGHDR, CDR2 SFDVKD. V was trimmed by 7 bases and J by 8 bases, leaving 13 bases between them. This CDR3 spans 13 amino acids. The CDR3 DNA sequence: TGTGCCACCAGCCGGGCCCGAGGGGGGGAGCTGTTTTTT. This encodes CATSRARGGELFF.

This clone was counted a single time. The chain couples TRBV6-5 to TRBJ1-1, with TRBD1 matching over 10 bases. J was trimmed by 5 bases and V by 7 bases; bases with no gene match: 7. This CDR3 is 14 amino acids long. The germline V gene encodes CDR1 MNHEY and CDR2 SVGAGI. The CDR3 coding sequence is TGTGCCAGCATTCGGACAGGGGGGATTACTGAAGCTTTCTTT. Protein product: CASIRTGGITEAFF.

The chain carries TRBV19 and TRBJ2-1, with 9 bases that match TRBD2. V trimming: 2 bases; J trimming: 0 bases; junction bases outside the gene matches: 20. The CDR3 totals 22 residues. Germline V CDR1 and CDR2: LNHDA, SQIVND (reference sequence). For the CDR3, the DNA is TGTGCCAGTAGTATAAGAAAGAGAAGGGCTAGCGGGGCCATGGGCTCCTACAATGAGCAGTTCTTC. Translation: CASSIRKRRASGAMGSYNEQFF.

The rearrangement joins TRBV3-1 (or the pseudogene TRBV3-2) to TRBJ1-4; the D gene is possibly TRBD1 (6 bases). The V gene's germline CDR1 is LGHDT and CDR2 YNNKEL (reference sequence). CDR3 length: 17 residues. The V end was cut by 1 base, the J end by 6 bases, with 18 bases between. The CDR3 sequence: CASSQAQGMTVYEKLFF. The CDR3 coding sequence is TGTGCCAGCAGCCAAGCGCAGGGGATGACCGTATATGAAAAACTGTTTTTT.

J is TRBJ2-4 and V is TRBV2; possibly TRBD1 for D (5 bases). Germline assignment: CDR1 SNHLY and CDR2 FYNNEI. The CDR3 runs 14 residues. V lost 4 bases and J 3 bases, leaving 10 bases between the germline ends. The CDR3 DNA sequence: TGTGCCAGCAGTGTTACAGGATACAAAAACATTCAGTACTTC. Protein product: CASSVTGYKNIQYF.

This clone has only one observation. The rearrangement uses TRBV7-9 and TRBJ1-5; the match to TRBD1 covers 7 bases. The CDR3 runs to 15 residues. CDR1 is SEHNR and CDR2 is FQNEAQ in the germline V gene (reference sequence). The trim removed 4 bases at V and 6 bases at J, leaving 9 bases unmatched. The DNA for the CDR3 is TGTGCCAGCAGCTCGACAGGGACTAGCGGTCAGCCCCAGCATTTT. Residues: CASSSTGTSGQPQHF.

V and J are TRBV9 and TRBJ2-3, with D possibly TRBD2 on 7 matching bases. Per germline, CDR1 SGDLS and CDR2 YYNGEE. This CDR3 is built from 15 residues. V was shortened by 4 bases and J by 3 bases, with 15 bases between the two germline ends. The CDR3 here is CASSHGGGRTDTQYF. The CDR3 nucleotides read TGTGCCAGCAGCCATGGGGGGGGGCGGACAGATACGCAGTATTTT.

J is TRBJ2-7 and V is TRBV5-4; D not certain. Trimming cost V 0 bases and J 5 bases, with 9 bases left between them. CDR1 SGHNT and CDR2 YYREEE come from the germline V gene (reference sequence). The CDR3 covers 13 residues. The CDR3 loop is CASSLDLSHEQYF. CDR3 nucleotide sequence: TGTGCCAGCAGCTTGGACCTGAGCCACGAGCAGTACTTC.

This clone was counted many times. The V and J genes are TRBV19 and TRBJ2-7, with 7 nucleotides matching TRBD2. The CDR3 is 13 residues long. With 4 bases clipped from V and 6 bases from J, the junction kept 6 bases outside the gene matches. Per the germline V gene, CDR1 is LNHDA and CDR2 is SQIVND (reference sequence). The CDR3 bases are TGTGCCAGTAGTACGGGACTATCAGGCGAGCAGTACTTC. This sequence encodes CASSTGLSGEQYF.

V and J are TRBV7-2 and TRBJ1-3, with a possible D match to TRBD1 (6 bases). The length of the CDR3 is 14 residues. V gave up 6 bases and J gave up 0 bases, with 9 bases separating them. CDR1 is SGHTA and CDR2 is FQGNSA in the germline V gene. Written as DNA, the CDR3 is TGTGCCAGCAGACAGGGCCCCTCTGGAAACACCATATATTTT. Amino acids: CASRQGPSGNTIYF.

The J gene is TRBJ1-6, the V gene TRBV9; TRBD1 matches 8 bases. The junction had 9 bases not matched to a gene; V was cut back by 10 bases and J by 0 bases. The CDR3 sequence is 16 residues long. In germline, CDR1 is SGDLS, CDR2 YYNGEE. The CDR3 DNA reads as TGTGCCTCAAGGGGGACAGGAAGCTCCTATAATTCACCCCTCCACTTT. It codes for CASRGTGSSYNSPLHF. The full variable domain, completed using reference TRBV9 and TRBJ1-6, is DSGVTQTPKHLITATGQRVTLRCSPRSGDLSVYWYQQSLDQGLQFLIQYYNGEERAKGNILERFSAQQFPDLHSELNLSSLELGDSALYFCASRGTGSSYNSPLHFGNGTRLTVT.

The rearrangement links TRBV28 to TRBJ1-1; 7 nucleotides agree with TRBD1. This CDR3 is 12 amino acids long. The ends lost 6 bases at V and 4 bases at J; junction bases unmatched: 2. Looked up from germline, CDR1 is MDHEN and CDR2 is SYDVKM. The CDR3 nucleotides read TGTGCCAGCAGGACAGGGATCACTGAAGCTTTCTTT. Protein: CASRTGITEAFF. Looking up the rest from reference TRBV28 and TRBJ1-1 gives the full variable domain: DVKVTQSSRYLVKRTGEKVFLECVQDMDHENMFWYRQDPGLGLRLIYFSYDVKMKEKGDIPEGYSVSREKKERFSLILESASTNQTSMYLCASRTGITEAFFGQGTRLTVV.